These 20 T cell receptor beta chains share one sample of origin, sequenced in a study of blood T cell repertoires in COVID-19. TCRdb's table, derived via immunoSEQ multiplex PCR, lists solely in-frame clones and lacks some. Among about 210,000 clones, 75% to 85% were seen once, and the ten largest hold around 9%. The specimen sequenced was PBMCs or T cells enriched from blood (not recorded which). These receptors came from a man between 35 and 55 years old who had recovered from COVID-19.

The chain has TRBV19 and TRBJ1-1; D not certain. Trimming removed 7 bases at V and 0 bases at J, with 12 bases between. This CDR3 is 14 amino acids long. CDR1 is LNHDA, CDR2 SQIVND, per germline (reference sequence). The CDR3 loop reads CASTLGGLNTEAFF. The DNA for the CDR3 is TGTGCCAGTACCCTAGGAGGGTTGAACACTGAAGCTTTCTTT.

The chain has TRBV4-1 and TRBJ1-1; D is unresolved. The CDR3 extends over 16 amino acids. CDR1 is MGHRA and CDR2 is YSYEKL in the germline V gene. V lost 0 bases and J lost 1, with 12 bases in between. In DNA form, the CDR3 reads TGCGCCAGCAGCCAAGATCAGGCCTCTCAGAACACTGAAGCTTTCTTT. Protein: CASSQDQASQNTEAFF.

This clone was picked up a small number of times. The CDR3, as DNA: TGTGCCAGCAGCCAAGGAGGGTCGGGCACCGGGGAGCTGTTTTTT. It yields the protein CASSQGGSGTGELFF. The V call is TRBV3-1 (or the pseudogene TRBV3-2), the J call TRBJ2-2, with D perhaps matching TRBD2 (5 bases). Germline values: CDR1 LGHDT, CDR2 YNNKEL (reference sequence). The CDR3 spans 15 residues. V lost 1 base, J lost 4 bases, and 10 bases lay in between.

The chain carries TRBV18 and TRBJ2-7, with 11 bases matching TRBD2. The junction had 0 bases not matched to a gene; V was cut back by 2 bases and J by 3 bases. From germline, CDR1 is KGHSH and CDR2 LQKENI. The CDR3 covers 14 residues. CDR3 sequence: CASSPTSGSYEQYF. In nucleotides, the CDR3 is TGTGCCAGCTCACCAACTAGCGGGAGCTACGAGCAGTACTTC. Full variable domain (rest looked up from reference TRBV18 and TRBJ2-7): NAGVMQNPRHLVRRRGQEARLRCSPMKGHSHVYWYRQLPEEGLKFMVYLQKENIIDESGMPKERFSAEFPKEGPSILRIQQVVRGDSAAYFCASSPTSGSYEQYFGPGTRLTVT.

The chain carries TRBV27 and TRBJ1-1; D is ambiguous. The CDR3 runs 14 residues. V lost 5 bases and J lost 4, with 14 bases in between. The V gene's germline CDR1 is MNHEY and CDR2 SMNVEV (reference sequence). The CDR3 coding sequence is TGTGCCAGCAGTGAGCACACCCGGGGCACTGAAGCTTTCTTT. The encoded protein is CASSEHTRGTEAFF.

The chain employs TRBV7-3 and TRBJ1-6, with 7 nucleotides matching TRBD1. This CDR3 is 15 amino acids long. V lost 5 bases to trimming and J lost 11 bases; unmatched junction nucleotides: 12. From germline, CDR1 is SGHTA and CDR2 FQGTGA. Here the CDR3 reads CASSQKGAGVTPLHF. CDR3 coding DNA: TGTGCCAGCAGCCAAAAGGGGGCAGGGGTAACACCCCTCCACTTT.

V usage is TRBV19 and J usage is TRBJ1-2; weak D call: TRBD1 (6 bases). Germline lookup yields CDR1 LNHDA and CDR2 SQIVND (reference sequence). The CDR3 totals 18 residues. Trimming removed 4 bases at V and 1 base at J, with 22 bases between. This CDR3 reads CASSNEQGWISGNYGYTF. Written as DNA, the CDR3 is TGTGCCAGTAGTAATGAACAGGGATGGATATCGGGTAACTATGGCTACACCTTC.

The gene calls are TRBV24-1 and TRBJ2-5; possibly TRBD1 for D (6 bases). V lost 3 bases, J lost 4 bases, and 14 bases lay in between. This CDR3 is built from 15 residues. Looked up from germline, CDR1 is KGHDR and CDR2 is SFDVKD. CDR3 coding DNA: TGTGCCACCAGTGATCCCAGGGGTTCCGGAGAGACCCAGTACTTC. This gives the protein CATSDPRGSGETQYF.

V usage is TRBV6-5 and J usage is TRBJ1-6; 7 bases line up with TRBD1. The V and J ends lost 8 bases and 6 bases, in that order; junction bases with no gene match: 7. The CDR3 is made up of 14 amino acids. Per the germline V gene, CDR1 is MNHEY and CDR2 is SVGAGI. As DNA, the CDR3 is TGTGCCAGCGGTTCAGGGGGACCTAATTCACCCCTCCACTTT. It specifies CASGSGGPNSPLHF.

The chain couples TRBV30 to TRBJ1-1; tentatively, D is TRBD1 (5 bases). The CDR3 has 12 residues. V lost 4 bases and J lost 4, with 10 bases in between. The germline gives CDR1 GTSNPN, CDR2 SVGIG (reference sequence). The CDR3: CAWKSGLTEAFF. DNA of the CDR3: TGTGCCTGGAAGTCAGGGCTCACTGAAGCTTTCTTT.

V usage is TRBV12-3 or TRBV12-4 and J usage is TRBJ1-5, with D perhaps matching TRBD1 (5 bases). Deletions cut 7 bases from V and 4 bases from J, with 8 bases between. The CDR3 contains 12 residues. The DNA for the CDR3 is TGTGCCAGCACCTCAGGGAATCAGCCCCAGCATTTT. Its translation is CASTSGNQPQHF.

V is TRBV3-1 (or the pseudogene TRBV3-2) and J is TRBJ1-2; no firm D call. Deletions cut 1 base from V and 7 bases from J, with 7 bases between. This CDR3 is 12 amino acids long. Germline V lookup: CDR1 LGHDT, CDR2 YNNKEL (reference sequence). The chain's CDR3 is CASSQGQIGYTF. The CDR3 region has the DNA TGTGCCAGCAGCCAAGGGCAGATTGGCTACACCTTC.

The V and J genes are TRBV5-4 and TRBJ2-7; TRBD1 matches at 9 bases. Looked up from germline, CDR1 is SGHNT and CDR2 is YYREEE (reference sequence). V trimming: 3 bases; J trimming: 7 bases; junction bases outside the gene matches: 8. The CDR3 loop spans 14 amino acids. The CDR3 DNA reads as TGTGCCAGCAGCTCCCTGGACAGGGGTAAGGAGCAGTACTTC. Translation: CASSSLDRGKEQYF. Full variable domain (missing parts from reference TRBV5-4 and TRBJ2-7): ETGVTQSPTHLIKTRGQQVTLRCSSQSGHNTVSWYQQALGQGPQFIFQYYREEENGRGNFPPRFSGLQFPNYSSELNVNALELDDSALYLCASSSLDRGKEQYFGPGTRLTVT.

This clone was seen just once. The chain carries TRBV7-2 and TRBJ1-4; D is uncertain. The germline V and J ends were trimmed by 5 bases and 6 bases, with 16 bases remaining between them. This CDR3 contains 15 residues. The germline CDR1 and CDR2 sequences are SGHTA and FQGNSA. The DNA for the CDR3 is TGTGCCAGCAGCCTGAGAAACCCCACCCATGAAAAACTGTTTTTT. Translating it yields CASSLRNPTHEKLFF.

J is TRBJ2-5 and V is TRBV7-2, with D perhaps TRBD2 (5 bases). Germline lookup yields CDR1 SGHTA and CDR2 FQGNSA. V lost 5 bases and J 2 bases, leaving 9 bases between the germline ends. The CDR3 is made up of 13 amino acids. The CDR3 DNA follows: TGTGCCAGCAGCCTGAGGGTACAAGAGACCCAGTACTTC. Translated: CASSLRVQETQYF.

V and J are TRBV27 and TRBJ1-3; perhaps TRBD1 as D (5 bases). In germline, CDR1 is MNHEY, CDR2 SMNVEV (reference sequence). This CDR3 has 14 amino acids. V was clipped by 8 bases and J by 2 bases, with 13 bases between them. CDR3 loop: CASRGDLTGNTIYF. The CDR3 nucleotides are TGTGCCAGCCGGGGGGACCTAACTGGAAACACCATATATTTT.

The V call is TRBV19, the J call TRBJ1-6; TRBD1 might be the D (5 bases). The V end was cut by 6 bases, the J end by 6 bases, with 15 bases between. The CDR3 loop spans 15 amino acids. Germline V gene sequence: CDR1 LNHDA, CDR2 SQIVND (reference sequence). The CDR3: CASRTGAGSNSPLHF. For the CDR3, the DNA is TGTGCCAGTAGGACCGGGGCGGGGAGTAATTCACCCCTCCACTTT.

The V and J genes are TRBV4-1 and TRBJ2-5; tentatively, D is TRBD1 (5 bases). The V gene's germline CDR1 is MGHRA and CDR2 YSYEKL. V was trimmed by 1 base and J by 4 bases, leaving 16 bases between them. The CDR3 is 16 amino acids. The CDR3 sequence is CASSQGWSKGRETQYF. The CDR3 DNA sequence: TGCGCCAGCAGCCAAGGTTGGAGCAAGGGGCGAGAGACCCAGTACTTC.

This chain joins TRBV5-5 and TRBJ1-3; D not resolved. Trimming stripped 6 bases from V and 0 bases from J, with 13 bases between. Per the germline V gene, CDR1 is SGHKS and CDR2 is YYEKEE (reference sequence). This CDR3 has 15 residues. The CDR3 DNA reads as TGTGCCAGCACCCCTACGGAGGGCTCTGGAAACACCATATATTTT. This gives the protein CASTPTEGSGNTIYF.

This chain joins TRBV14 and TRBJ1-1; D is possibly TRBD1 (5 bases). The CDR3 contains 13 residues. Deletions cut 0 bases from V and 10 bases from J, with 12 bases between. The germline CDR1 and CDR2 sequences are SGHDN and FVKESK. In DNA, the CDR3 is TGTGCCAGCAGCCAAGATCGGGGGACCCGAGCTTTCTTT. Its translation is CASSQDRGTRAFF.